The entry below describes one T cell receptor (beta chain). This clone is a singleton in its sample. What this receptor recognizes is not known. Nothing much larger sits one base from this clone, and base qualities are not available. The cysteine opens and the phenylalanine closes a CDR3 of 12 amino acids. This entry keeps only the CDR3 DNA: 36 bases, framed from base 1. V drops 8 bases and J drops 4 bases, leaving 11 bases in between. The germline V gene supplies CDR1 MDHEN and CDR2 SYDVKM. The entry originates in a study of OX40 agonist ivuxolimab in advanced cancers. Regarding the study in general: Ivuxolimab was a fully human IgG2 agonistic monoclonal antibody targeting the costimulatory receptor OX40 (CD134). Intravenous ivuxolimab was administered to patients every 2 weeks at six dose levels: 0.01, 0.1, 0.3, 1.5, 3 and 10 mg/kg. Of the approximately 54 patients in dose escalation, around 20 had hepatocellular carcinoma, around 15 had melanoma, 9 had renal cell carcinoma and 9 had head and neck cancer. A male proportion of around 81% and a mean age of approximately 58 years, ranging from 23 to 79, were recorded for the dose-escalation cohort. Patients were allowed to have had prior anti-PD-1, anti-PD-L1 or anti-CTLA-4 therapy, and around 40% of the dose-escalation patients had previously received checkpoint inhibitors. Partial responses occurred in three dose-escalation patients, of whom one had hepatocellular carcinoma and two had cutaneous melanoma. Peripheral TCRbeta sequencing was intended to test whether TCR sequence diversity was altered and clonal T-cell expansion was caused by ivuxolimab. The monotherapy dose-escalation portion (N ≈ 55 patients) of the phase I ivuxolimab trial is reported in the paper. What the research found in general, with its limitations: Low levels of normalized T-cell clonal expansion were also seen in some nonresponding patients. Antigen specificity was not determined for the clonally expanded peripheral T cells. At doses from 0.1 to 3.0 mg/kg, clonal expansion was seen in both CD4+ and CD8+ blood T cells between baseline and week 6. In the 0.1-3.0 mg/kg groups, partial responders were among the patients with the lowest normalized peripheral clonal expansion, particularly in CD8+ T cells. After ivuxolimab, CD8+ T cells had more expanded clones than CD4+ T cells on average.

The trial excluded patients who had a history of autoimmune disease or were on systemic immunosuppression. In every dose cohort, peripheral blood was drawn for TCR sequencing at baseline, cycle 4 day 1, and cycle 7 day 1. Samples came from an open-label, multicenter, first-in-human phase I dose-escalation trial of ivuxolimab. Adults with locally advanced or metastatic head and neck squamous cell, hepatocellular, melanoma or renal cell carcinoma were enrolled in the trial. Before TCR sequencing, CD4+ T cells and CD8+ T cells were sorted from peripheral blood as separate populations. For sequencing of the TCRbeta CDR3 region, genomic DNA was extracted from the sorted cells. The immunoSEQ Assay was used to sequence the TCRbeta CDR3 regions. As stored in TCRdb, this immuneACCESS dataset retains in-frame rearrangements with V and J assigned. A fraction of the clones does not appear; measured against another copy, unresolved V genes explain less than half of the discrepancy, and the remainder lacks a known reason. The sample records 65,000 to 90,000 clones, roughly nine tenths of which are singletons. The biggest ten clones account for roughly 0.68% of the sample.

This clonotype was obtained from an adult with an advanced solid tumor such as melanoma, head and neck, liver or kidney cancer. The sequences come from CD4+ or CD8+ T cells sorted from blood, collected in a trial of the OX40 agonist ivuxolimab. Recombination linked TRBV28 to TRBJ1-2, and possibly TRBD1, on 5 matching bases. This receptor carries the CDR3 CASRQFLYGYTF. The bases are TGTGCCAGCCGACAGTTTCTCTATGGCTACACCTTC.